Each of the 23 T cell receptor beta chains below was sequenced from the same sample in a study of early T cells in non-severe SARS-CoV-2 infection. In TCRdb, the 5' RACE reads were re-called with MiXCR into one record per CDR3 protein. Among 45,000 to 65,000 distinct CDR3 sequences listed, approximately 12% were seen once. Sequenced here: whole blood, sampled at baseline. These receptors all come from an adult who was a healthcare worker with PCR-confirmed SARS-CoV-2 infection or an uninfected control (not recorded which).

V and J are TRBV20-1 and TRBJ1-2; a possible D gene is TRBD1 (6 bases). This CDR3 is built from 14 residues. V gave up 6 bases and J gave up 8 bases, with 22 bases separating them. Germline loops: CDR1 DFQATT, CDR2 SNEGSKA (reference sequence). This CDR3 reads CSATPGHSLGGYTF. The DNA of the CDR3 is TGCAGTGCGACACCGGGACACTCTCTCGGAGGCTACACCTTC.

There are many counts of this clonotype. The genes are TRBV20-1 and TRBJ2-1, with 10 bases that match TRBD2. The ends lost 6 bases at V and 4 bases at J; junction bases unmatched: 6. CDR3 length: 14 residues. Germline loops: CDR1 DFQATT, CDR2 SNEGSKA (reference sequence). The CDR3 region is CSAMGLASYNEQFF. The CDR3 DNA reads TGCAGTGCAATGGGACTAGCGAGTTACAATGAGCAGTTCTTC.

This clonotype was seen more than once but under ten times. The gene calls are TRBV20-1 and TRBJ2-7; TRBD2 is a possible D gene (6 bases). V lost 3 bases and J lost 2, with 14 bases in between. Germline assignment: CDR1 DFQATT and CDR2 SNEGSKA (reference sequence). This CDR3 has 14 residues. In DNA form, the CDR3 reads TGCAGTGCTAGTCCGGCGGGACGCACCTACGAGCAGTACTTC. Its protein product is CSASPAGRTYEQYF.

The J gene is TRBJ1-2, the V gene TRBV11-2; D ambiguous. In germline, CDR1 is SGHAT, CDR2 FQNNGV. The CDR3 is 16 residues long. V was pared by 1 base and J by 0 bases, with 12 bases between. DNA for the CDR3: TGTGCCAGCAGCTTAGGCTTCGAGCAGGCTAACTATGGCTACACCTTC. Translated: CASSLGFEQANYGYTF.

The genes are TRBV7-9 and TRBJ2-3; D ambiguous. V shed 1 base and J shed 1 base, with 6 bases lying between them. CDR1 and CDR2 (germline): SEHNR, FQNEAQ (reference sequence). CDR3 length: 14 residues. This chain's CDR3 is CASSLEPRTDTQYF. For the CDR3, the DNA is TGTGCCAGCAGCTTAGAGCCTCGCACAGATACGCAGTATTTT. Variable domain in full (rest from reference TRBV7-9 and TRBJ2-3): DTGVSQNPRHKITKRGQNVTFRCDPISEHNRLYWYRQTLGQGPEFLTYFQNEAQLEKSRLLSDRFSAERPKGSFSTLEIQRTEQGDSAMYLCASSLEPRTDTQYFGPGTRLTVL.

V is TRBV20-1 and J is TRBJ2-5; 7 nucleotides agree with TRBD1. The CDR3 is 17 amino acids. From germline, CDR1 is DFQATT and CDR2 SNEGSKA (reference sequence). V lost 0 bases, J lost 0 bases, and 10 bases stayed unmatched. The CDR3 DNA reads as TGCAGTGCTAGAGATGGTATCGGCAGGGGGAACCAAGAGACCCAGTACTTC. This translates into CSARDGIGRGNQETQYF.

This clonotype appeared a few times. The J gene is TRBJ2-1, the V gene TRBV3-1; 9 bases fit TRBD2. The CDR3 is made up of 15 amino acids. Trimming took 4 bases from V and 5 from J; bases not matched to a gene: 6. The germline V gene encodes CDR1 LGHDT and CDR2 YNNKEL (reference sequence). In DNA, the CDR3 is TGTGCCAGCAGCCCGCCGGGACTAGCAAACAATGAGCAGTTCTTC. It is translated as CASSPPGLANNEQFF.

This clonotype has only a few counts. DNA for the CDR3: TGTGCCAGCAGTCGACATAAAACCTACGAGCAGTACTTC. Its translation is CASSRHKTYEQYF. V and J are TRBV6-6 and TRBJ2-7; D is unclear. V lost 5 bases and J 2 bases, leaving 10 bases between the germline ends. Germline CDR1 and CDR2: MNHNY and SVGAGI (reference sequence). This CDR3 has 13 amino acids.

This clonotype was seen a few times. The rearrangement links TRBV11-3 to TRBJ2-5; D ambiguous. V was shortened by 5 bases and J by 2 bases, with 12 bases between the two germline ends. CDR3 length: 14 amino acids. Looked up from germline, CDR1 is SGHNT and CDR2 is YENEEA. CDR3 DNA: TGTGCCAGCAGCATCCAGGCAGTGCAAGAGACCCAGTACTTC. It yields the protein CASSIQAVQETQYF.

The chain has TRBV6-2 or TRBV6-3 and TRBJ1-2, with a possible D match to TRBD1 (5 bases). The length of the CDR3 is 15 residues. V lost 2 bases and J lost 3, with 13 bases in between. Germline V gene lookup returns CDR1 MNHEY and CDR2 SVGEGT. The DNA of the CDR3 is TGTGCCAGCAGTTACGTACCAGGGCTGGACTATGGCTACACCTTC. Encoded protein: CASSYVPGLDYGYTF.

This clonotype has at least ten counts. The rearrangement links TRBV4-2 to TRBJ2-7; 8 bases match TRBD2. This CDR3 comprises 16 residues. Trimming removed 0 bases from V and 4 bases from J; junction bases left unmatched: 8. The germline CDR1 and CDR2 sequences are LGHNA and YNFKEQ. The chain's CDR3 is CASSQEEASGSYEQYF. In nucleotides, the CDR3 is TGTGCCAGCAGCCAAGAGGAGGCTAGCGGGTCGTACGAGCAGTACTTC.

The chain has TRBV7-8 and TRBJ2-7; D gene uncertain. Trimming took 2 bases from V and 2 from J, leaving 10 bases between them. The CDR3 has 14 residues. CDR1 is SGHVS and CDR2 is FQNEAQ in the germline V gene. The CDR3 protein is CASSLSQNPYEQYF. The CDR3 nucleotides read TGTGCCAGCAGCTTAAGCCAGAACCCCTACGAGCAGTACTTC.

This chain links TRBV6-6 with TRBJ2-7; 10 bases map to TRBD2. The CDR3 extends over 15 amino acids. Germline trimming cut 2 bases from V and 4 bases from J; bases unmatched to any gene: 5. Germline V lookup: CDR1 MNHNY, CDR2 SVGAGI (reference sequence). The CDR3 protein is CASSYVASGSYEQYF. The CDR3, as DNA: TGTGCCAGCAGTTACGTAGCTAGCGGGAGTTACGAGCAGTACTTC.

At least ten counts were recorded for this clonotype. The chain recombines TRBV28 with TRBJ2-3, with a weak D call TRBD1 (5 bases). Germline V gene sequence: CDR1 MDHEN, CDR2 SYDVKM. The CDR3 has 15 amino acids. V was pared by 4 bases and J by 5 bases, with 16 bases between. The CDR3 DNA follows: TGTGCCAGCAGTTCCCCCAGGAGTCAGGGAGATACGCAGTATTTT. Translating it yields CASSSPRSQGDTQYF.

In DNA, the CDR3 is TGTGCCAGCAGTCTTGGACAGACCCTCTACGAGCAGTACTTC. Translated: CASSLGQTLYEQYF. V usage is TRBV6-5 and J usage is TRBJ2-7, with D perhaps matching TRBD1 (6 bases). V lost 5 bases and J lost 3, with 14 bases in between. The CDR3 has 14 residues. Looked up from germline, CDR1 is MNHEY and CDR2 is SVGAGI.

This clonotype has a handful of counts. The chain recombines TRBV11-2 with TRBJ2-7; perhaps TRBD1 as D (5 bases). The CDR3 contains 17 residues. V gave up 0 bases and J gave up 3 bases, with 18 bases separating them. Looked up from germline, CDR1 is SGHAT and CDR2 is FQNNGV. Here the CDR3 reads CASSLDPPQGMYYEQYF. The CDR3 nucleotides read TGTGCCAGCAGCTTAGACCCCCCCCAGGGCATGTACTACGAGCAGTACTTC.

The chain is built from TRBV20-1 and TRBJ2-7, with a possible D match to TRBD2 (5 bases). The CDR3 spans 12 residues. Germline-derived CDR1 and CDR2 are DFQATT and SNEGSKA (reference sequence). The V end was cut by 7 bases, the J end by 3 bases, with 13 bases between. The CDR3 coding sequence is TGCAGTGTCGCAGCGGCCGGCTACGAGCAGTACTTC. Translated, it gives CSVAAAGYEQYF.

The chain carries TRBV12-3 or TRBV12-4 and TRBJ2-7; D not resolved. V was shortened by 2 bases and J by 3 bases, with 8 bases between the two germline ends. CDR3 length equals 13 residues. The chain's CDR3 is CASSLYEFYEQYF. CDR3 DNA: TGTGCCAGCAGTTTATACGAGTTCTACGAGCAGTACTTC.

This clonotype was observed a handful of times. The chain uses TRBV2 and TRBJ1-2, with 10 bases matching TRBD1. Trimming removed 4 bases from V and 0 bases from J; junction bases left unmatched: 2. This CDR3 is built from 15 residues. Germline CDR1 and CDR2: SNHLY and FYNNEI. CDR3 nucleotide sequence: TGTGCCAGCAGTGGAGACAGGGGGCCTAACTATGGCTACACCTTC. It encodes CASSGDRGPNYGYTF. Supplemented by reference TRBV2 and TRBJ1-2, the full variable domain reads EPEVTQTPSHQVTQMGQEVILRCVPISNHLYFYWYRQILGQKVEFLVSFYNNEISEKSEIFDDQFSVERPDGSNFTLKIRSTKLEDSAMYFCASSGDRGPNYGYTFGSGTRLTVV.

There are a few counts of this clonotype. J is TRBJ2-1 and V is TRBV29-1; D possibly corresponds to TRBD2 (5 bases). Trimming removed 1 base at V and 8 bases at J, with 9 bases between. Germline V CDR1 and CDR2: SQVTM, ANQGSEA. This CDR3 has 12 amino acids. CDR3 bases: TGCAGCGTTGAAGTTTACGGGGATGAGCAGTTCTTC. Its translation: CSVEVYGDEQFF.

This chain uses TRBV12-3 or TRBV12-4 with TRBJ2-5; a weak D match, TRBD1 (6 bases). This CDR3 region has 13 residues. V was trimmed by 5 bases and J by 1 base, leaving 8 bases between them. CDR3 sequence reads: CASSGQPQETQYF. DNA for the CDR3: TGTGCCAGCAGTGGACAGCCCCAAGAGACCCAGTACTTC.

V gene TRBV12-3 or TRBV12-4 combines with J gene TRBJ2-2; TRBD1 aligns across 9 bases. With 10 bases clipped from V and 2 bases from J, the junction kept 8 bases outside the gene matches. The CDR3 is 15 amino acids. CDR3 sequence reads: CATRRDRANTGELFF. The CDR3 DNA reads TGTGCCACTCGACGGGACAGGGCTAACACCGGGGAGCTGTTTTTT.

This clonotype was seen a few times. V is TRBV3-1 and J is TRBJ2-2, with D possibly being TRBD2 (5 bases). This CDR3 region has 16 residues. Germline assignment: CDR1 LGHDT and CDR2 YNNKEL (reference sequence). The V end lost 4 bases, the J end lost 3 bases, and 15 bases lay between the germline ends. The CDR3 DNA reads TGTGCCAGCAGCCCTACCCAGCGCGGGTACACCGGGGAGCTGTTTTTT. Its translation: CASSPTQRGYTGELFF.